This T cell receptor (beta chain) was recovered during a study of control samples from healthy donors and cancer patients (dated by TCRdb to the early 2020s). Receptors were amplified or captured by the immunoSEQ multiplex PCR assay. The source is immuneACCESS, and TCRdb retained only in-frame sequences with V and J called. Part of the clones is not carried over; for the studies checked, unresolved V genes explain less than half of this, and the remainder is unexplained. This sample comprises around 180,000 clones, around 94% of them detected only once. The top ten constitute 1.3% to 1.5% of the sample. For this clone: Its cognate antigen has yet to be identified. No base quality information exists; no much larger clone differs at one position.

The sequenced sample was blood. The receptor was derived from a woman aged 18-29 years in good health.

CDR3 region: CASSLSWAVNEKLFF. In nucleotide form, the sequence is TGTGCCAGCAGTTTGAGCTGGGCAGTGAATGAAAAACTGTTTTTT. The sequence is built from TRBV28 and TRBJ1-4, with no confidently assigned D gene. From a lookup of the germline V gene, CDR1 and CDR2 are MDHEN and SYDVKM. V is clipped by 3 bases and J by 5 bases, and the sequence between their germline boundaries is 13 bases long. The CDR3, cysteine through phenylalanine, is 15 amino acids long. The only DNA kept is the CDR3, 45 bases in frame from the first base.